The 32 T cell receptor beta chains reported below all come from one sample, sequenced in a study of control samples from healthy donors and cancer patients. Only in-frame clones appear in the TCRdb table, and some are missing; sequencing was by immunoSEQ multiplex PCR. The data show about 85,000 clones, roughly nine tenths seen once. The sample consisted of blood. The receptors stem from a woman aged 60 to 75 in good health.

The V call is TRBV2, the J call TRBJ2-1; D remains unclear. Germline-derived CDR1 and CDR2 are SNHLY and FYNNEI. V lost 1 base and J lost 0, with 16 bases in between. The CDR3 totals 18 residues. CDR3 sequence reads: CASSEGANSPSSYNEQFF. In DNA, the CDR3 is TGTGCCAGCAGTGAAGGGGCGAACTCTCCGAGCTCCTACAATGAGCAGTTCTTC.

This rearrangement joins TRBV5-4 to TRBJ1-1, with D perhaps matching TRBD1 (6 bases). The ends were cut back, 4 bases at V and 3 bases at J, with 19 bases in the middle. There are 16 residues in the CDR3. Germline CDR1 reads SGHNT; CDR2 reads YYREEE (reference sequence). CDR3 DNA: TGTGCCAGCAGCCTAGTGTGGCAGGGGAGGGACACTGAAGCTTTCTTT. It translates to CASSLVWQGRDTEAFF.

The chain links TRBV24-1 to TRBJ2-5; 7 nucleotides line up with TRBD2. The CDR3 is made up of 15 amino acids. V shed 4 bases, J shed 7 bases, and the junction held 11 bases outside the gene matches. Germline-derived CDR1 and CDR2 are KGHDR and SFDVKD. The CDR3 spells CATSDALAAHGTQYF. CDR3 DNA sequence: TGTGCCACCAGTGACGCGCTAGCGGCGCACGGGACCCAGTACTTC.

This chain uses TRBV19 with TRBJ1-5; TRBD1 matches at 8 bases. The CDR3 length is 17 residues. The germline gives CDR1 LNHDA, CDR2 SQIVND (reference sequence). With 4 bases clipped from V and 3 bases from J, the junction kept 11 bases outside the gene matches. The CDR3 DNA reads TGTGCCAGTAGTAATATCAGGGGGCCAAGGAACAATCAGCCCCAGCATTTT. This sequence encodes CASSNIRGPRNNQPQHF.

This sequence joins TRBV7-2 and TRBJ1-5; no reliable D call. The germline CDR1 and CDR2 sequences are SGHTA and FQGNSA. The V end lost 1 base, the J end lost 2 bases, and 3 bases lay between the germline ends. The CDR3 loop spans 13 amino acids. The CDR3 bases are TGTGCCAGCAGCTTAGTCGGCAATCAGCCCCAGCATTTT. Translated: CASSLVGNQPQHF.

The chain carries TRBV5-4 and TRBJ2-3; the match to TRBD2 covers 11 bases. The CDR3 contains 16 residues. CDR1 is SGHNT and CDR2 is YYREEE in the germline V gene (reference sequence). Germline trimming cut 4 bases from V and 2 bases from J; bases unmatched to any gene: 6. CDR3 sequence: CASSVPSGGTTDTQYF. CDR3 nucleotides: TGTGCCAGCAGCGTACCTAGCGGGGGGACCACAGATACGCAGTATTTT.

The V call is TRBV29-1, the J call TRBJ2-1, with 8 bases matching TRBD2. Germline lookup yields CDR1 SQVTM and CDR2 ANQGSEA. This CDR3 has 14 amino acids. V shed 4 bases, J shed 6 bases, and the junction held 8 bases outside the gene matches. CDR3 DNA sequence: TGCAGCGTTGGGGGGCCTAGCGGGCGCAATGAGCAGTTCTTC. Its protein is CSVGGPSGRNEQFF.

V is TRBV12-5 and J is TRBJ2-7; 9 bases map to TRBD1. The CDR3 loop spans 14 amino acids. J gave up 9 bases and V 5 bases, and 11 bases lay outside the gene matches. Per germline, CDR1 LGHNT and CDR2 FRNRAP. This CDR3 reads CASGPGTGFLVQYF. As DNA, the CDR3 is TGTGCTAGTGGTCCAGGGACAGGGTTTTTAGTGCAGTACTTC.

The gene calls are TRBV2 and TRBJ1-4; a possible D gene is TRBD1 (6 bases). The CDR3 loop spans 14 amino acids. Germline CDR1 SNHLY, CDR2 FYNNEI. V was trimmed by 4 bases and J by 4 bases, leaving 10 bases between them. DNA for the CDR3: TGTGCCAGCAGTGGGACAGCTATTAATGAAAAACTGTTTTTT. Protein: CASSGTAINEKLFF.

The chain carries TRBV5-5 and TRBJ2-7, with D perhaps TRBD2 (6 bases). The germline V and J ends were trimmed by 0 bases and 0 bases, with 10 bases remaining between them. Germline V gene data show CDR1 as SGHKS and CDR2 as YYEKEE (reference sequence). The CDR3 runs to 15 residues. In DNA form, the CDR3 reads TGTGCCAGCAGCTTGGTTCCGGGGGTCTCCTACGAGCAGTACTTC. As protein: CASSLVPGVSYEQYF.

V usage is TRBV6-6 and J usage is TRBJ2-7; TRBD2 aligns across 7 bases. With 5 bases clipped from V and 3 bases from J, the junction kept 10 bases outside the gene matches. This CDR3 has 15 amino acids. CDR1 and CDR2 from the germline V gene are MNHNY and SVGAGI (reference sequence). The CDR3 protein is CASSPRFGRNYEQYF. The CDR3 nucleotides are TGTGCCAGCAGTCCTAGATTCGGGAGGAACTACGAGCAGTACTTC.

This chain connects TRBV19 to TRBJ2-3, with a tentative D call TRBD1 (6 bases). This CDR3 has 16 residues. Germline V gene data show CDR1 as LNHDA and CDR2 as SQIVND (reference sequence). V was cut by 4 bases and J by 1 base, with 15 bases left in between. In nucleotides, the CDR3 is TGTGCCAGTAGTACTACAGGGTCCCCCGGCACAGATACGCAGTATTTT. This codes for CASSTTGSPGTDTQYF.

The chain is built from TRBV5-1 and TRBJ2-1, with 12 bases matching TRBD2. The CDR3 is 15 residues long. Trimming removed 4 bases from V and 4 bases from J; junction bases left unmatched: 3. Germline CDR1 is SGHRS and CDR2 is YFSETQ. Written as DNA, the CDR3 is TGCGCCAGCAGCCTCACTAGCGGGGGGTACAATGAGCAGTTCTTC. Translated, it gives CASSLTSGGYNEQFF.

The V and J genes are TRBV6-1 and TRBJ2-7; D is possibly TRBD1 or TRBD2 (5 bases each). The V and J ends lost 1 base and 2 bases respectively, with 15 bases between them. Germline V gene data show CDR1 as MNHNS and CDR2 as SASEGT. The CDR3 is 16 residues long. Here the CDR3 reads CASSEVGKGRPYEQYF. CDR3 DNA sequence: TGTGCCAGCAGTGAAGTGGGTAAGGGACGACCCTACGAGCAGTACTTC.

The sample holds a few counts of this clone. The chain has TRBV7-2 and TRBJ1-5; 9 nucleotides agree with TRBD1. V lost 5 bases to trimming and J lost 1 base; unmatched junction nucleotides: 3. Germline V gives CDR1 SGHTA, CDR2 FQGNSA. CDR3 length equals 15 residues. CDR3 sequence reads: CASSAGTGSNQPQHF. The CDR3 DNA sequence: TGTGCCAGCAGCGCGGGGACAGGGAGCAATCAGCCCCAGCATTTT.

This rearrangement joins TRBV6-6 to TRBJ2-2; D perhaps matches TRBD1 (6 bases). Trimming stripped 8 bases from V and 2 bases from J, with 12 bases between. The CDR3 is 14 residues long. Germline V gives CDR1 MNHNY, CDR2 SVGAGI (reference sequence). CDR3 sequence: CASGWTVNTGELFF. The CDR3, as DNA: TGTGCCAGCGGTTGGACAGTCAACACCGGGGAGCTGTTTTTT.

The genes are TRBV4-1 and TRBJ2-3, with D perhaps matching TRBD1 (6 bases). CDR1 and CDR2 (germline): MGHRA, YSYEKL. The CDR3 is 16 amino acids. Trimming took off 0 bases at V and 1 base at J, with 11 bases between the two ends. In DNA form, the CDR3 reads TGCGCCAGCAGCCAAGATCTGGCAGGGGGCACAGATACGCAGTATTTT. This gives the protein CASSQDLAGGTDTQYF.

The rearrangement uses TRBV28 and TRBJ2-5, with 7 bases fitting TRBD1. The CDR3 consists of 15 residues. CDR1 and CDR2 from the germline V gene are MDHEN and SYDVKM. The V and J ends lost 8 bases and 5 bases, in that order; junction bases with no gene match: 14. CDR3 protein: CASSRQGPPGETQYF. The DNA for the CDR3 is TGTGCCAGCTCAAGACAGGGCCCCCCGGGGGAGACCCAGTACTTC.

The chain links TRBV3-1 (or the pseudogene TRBV3-2) to TRBJ1-2; 8 positions match TRBD1. CDR1 and CDR2 (germline): LGHDT, YNNKEL (reference sequence). The CDR3 covers 14 residues. Losses at the gene ends were 1 base for V and 7 bases for J; bases not matched to a gene: 5. The CDR3 region has the DNA TGTGCCAGCAGCCAAGGGACAGGGAGGTCTGGCTACACCTTC. Residues: CASSQGTGRSGYTF.

The chain links TRBV5-6 to TRBJ1-2; D may be TRBD1 (6 bases). Germline CDR1 and CDR2: SGHDT and YYEEEE. The CDR3 extends over 15 amino acids. V was shortened by 0 bases and J by 0 bases, with 9 bases between the two germline ends. The CDR3 loop is CASSLDPGANYGYTF. Here the CDR3 DNA reads TGTGCCAGCAGCTTGGATCCAGGGGCTAACTATGGCTACACCTTC.

This rearrangement joins TRBV7-2 to TRBJ2-1, with D unclear. CDR1 and CDR2 from the germline V gene are SGHTA and FQGNSA. CDR3 length equals 13 residues. Trimming took 2 bases from V and 8 from J, leaving 10 bases between them. DNA for the CDR3: TGTGCCAGCAGCTTATTTGGGTTGGATGAGCAGTTCTTC. Protein sequence: CASSLFGLDEQFF.

V usage is TRBV29-1 and J usage is TRBJ1-2, with TRBD1 matching over 7 bases. Germline V gene data show CDR1 as SQVTM and CDR2 as ANQGSEA. J gave up 6 bases and V 3 bases, and 4 bases lay outside the gene matches. The CDR3 loop spans 12 amino acids. CDR3 DNA: TGCAGCGTTGAGGGGACAGCAGATGGCTACACCTTC. Translating gives CSVEGTADGYTF.

The V call is TRBV7-3, the J call TRBJ1-1; D not resolved. The CDR3 extends over 13 amino acids. The germline CDR1 and CDR2 sequences are SGHTA and FQGTGA. V was clipped by 5 bases and J by 0 bases, with 7 bases between them. The CDR3 bases are TGTGCCAGCAGCCCGACGTTGAACACTGAAGCTTTCTTT. This sequence encodes CASSPTLNTEAFF.

The genes are TRBV12-1 and TRBJ1-4; the D segment call TRBD1 is taken from the table without a DNA check. TRBV12-1 is a pseudogene. The CDR3 loop spans 14 amino acids. The DNA for the CDR3 is TGTGCCAGCAGCTTCCAGGGCGTGGTCGAAAAACTGTTTTTT. It codes for CASSFQGVVEKLFF.

V usage is TRBV18 and J usage is TRBJ2-5; D not certain. V was pared by 1 base and J by 1 base, with 7 bases between. CDR1 is KGHSH, CDR2 LQKENI, per germline. The CDR3 is made up of 14 amino acids. This CDR3 reads CASSPLDAQETQYF. For the CDR3, the DNA is TGTGCCAGCTCACCACTGGACGCCCAAGAGACCCAGTACTTC.

The chain recombines TRBV7-8 with TRBJ1-1; D remains unclear. Germline V gene data show CDR1 as SGHVS and CDR2 as FQNEAQ. CDR3 length: 14 residues. Trimming stripped 3 bases from V and 0 bases from J, with 8 bases between. The CDR3 DNA reads TGTGCCAGCAGCTTGAGAGGGATGAACACTGAAGCTTTCTTT. It yields the protein CASSLRGMNTEAFF.

The V and J genes are TRBV5-8 and TRBJ1-6; D is uncertain. V was shortened by 2 bases and J by 14 bases, with 20 bases between the two germline ends. Germline V CDR1 and CDR2: SGHTS, YDEGEE. This CDR3 region has 15 residues. CDR3 sequence: CASSFKTRVLDSLHF. CDR3 nucleotide sequence: TGTGCCAGCAGCTTTAAGACCCGCGTTCTCGATTCCCTCCACTTT.

This clone was observed once. V usage is TRBV7-9 and J usage is TRBJ2-7; perhaps TRBD2 as D (6 bases). The CDR3 covers 13 residues. Trimming took 3 bases from V and 4 from J, leaving 10 bases between them. Germline-derived CDR1 and CDR2 are SEHNR and FQNEAQ (reference sequence). The CDR3 protein is CASSLREGYEQYF. For the CDR3, the DNA is TGTGCCAGCAGCTTGCGGGAAGGGTACGAGCAGTACTTC.

The chain recombines TRBV27 with TRBJ2-3; 7 bases map to TRBD1. In germline, CDR1 is MNHEY, CDR2 SMNVEV (reference sequence). The CDR3 has 16 amino acids. J was trimmed by 4 bases and V by 2 bases; bases with no gene match: 9. CDR3 in amino acids: CASSLKLRDSSDTQYF. The CDR3 DNA is TGTGCCAGCAGTTTAAAACTTAGGGACAGCTCAGATACGCAGTATTTT.

CDR3 DNA: TGTGCCAGCAGCTGGGCTGGAGCTGTGAACACTGAAGCTTTCTTT. Translation gives CASSWAGAVNTEAFF. The rearrangement uses TRBV11-3 and TRBJ1-1, with D hard to call. The V gene's germline CDR1 is SGHNT and CDR2 YENEEA. The CDR3 covers 15 residues. V lost 4 bases to trimming and J lost 0 bases, with 12 bases between them. Full variable domain (remainder filled in from reference TRBV11-3 and TRBJ1-1): EAGVVQSPRYKIIEKKQPVAFWCNPISGHNTLYWYLQNLGQGPELLIRYENEEAVDDSQLPKDRFSAERLKGVDSTLKIQPAELGDSAVYLCASSWAGAVNTEAFFGQGTRLTVV.

This chain uses TRBV7-9 with TRBJ1-2; D perhaps matches TRBD1 (5 bases). Germline CDR1 SEHNR, CDR2 FQNEAQ (reference sequence). This CDR3 region has 12 residues. The V end lost 2 bases, the J end lost 8 bases, and 9 bases lay between the germline ends. The DNA for the CDR3 is TGTGCCAGCAGCTTAAGGGGTTACGGCTACACCTTC. It codes for CASSLRGYGYTF.

This clone has only one observation. The chain couples TRBV30 to TRBJ2-1, with D unclear. The V end lost 0 bases, the J end lost 12 bases, and 12 bases lay between the germline ends. Germline values: CDR1 GTSNPN, CDR2 SVGIG (reference sequence). This CDR3 comprises 12 residues. The DNA for the CDR3 is TGTGCCTGGAGTGTCGACTTCATAGCGCAGTTCTTC. This sequence encodes CAWSVDFIAQFF.